A single sample is the source of the 23 T cell receptor beta chains below, sequenced in a study of CD8 T cells in ankylosing spondylitis. TCRdb re-analysed the 5' RACE reads in MiXCR, keeping a single row per CDR3 protein. The profile covers 150,000 or so distinct CDR3 sequences, with approximately 10% appearing a single time and over 12% taken by the ten largest. Specimen: blood, either unsorted or a sorted T cell fraction (not recorded which). These receptors originate from a female donor with ankylosing spondylitis or in good health (not recorded which).

This clonotype was observed a handful of times. The rearrangement joins TRBV5-5 to TRBJ2-1, with 13 positions matching TRBD2. V was clipped by 0 bases and J by 10 bases; unmatched bases: 10. The CDR3 is made up of 17 amino acids. CDR1 and CDR2 (germline): SGHKS, YYEKEE (reference sequence). The CDR3, as DNA: TGTGCCAGCAGCTTGGAGGGACTAGCGGGATCCCCTGGGGAGCAGTTCTTC. This gives the protein CASSLEGLAGSPGEQFF.

V and J are TRBV28 and TRBJ2-5, with 11 bases aligning to TRBD2. Trimming took 6 bases from V and 5 from J; bases not matched to a gene: 14. The CDR3 consists of 17 residues. Germline V gene data show CDR1 as MDHEN and CDR2 as SYDVKM. The CDR3 sequence is CASSLLVPSGRRETQYF. CDR3 nucleotide sequence: TGTGCCAGCAGCCTGCTCGTTCCTAGCGGGAGGCGGGAGACCCAGTACTTC.

The chain links TRBV29-1 to TRBJ2-2, with 12 bases fitting TRBD2. CDR1 SQVTM and CDR2 ANQGSEA come from the germline V gene. Trimming removed 2 bases from V and 4 bases from J; junction bases left unmatched: 11. The CDR3 extends over 18 amino acids. The CDR3 coding sequence is TGCAGCGTTGAATCTGGGCTAGCGGGAGGGCCGGGCACCGGGGAGCTGTTTTTT. The encoded protein is CSVESGLAGGPGTGELFF.

This clonotype was seen repeatedly, ten times or more. This chain uses TRBV10-3 with TRBJ1-1; 8 bases fit TRBD1. The CDR3 runs to 13 residues. With 7 bases clipped from V and 7 bases from J, the junction kept 8 bases outside the gene matches. Germline-derived CDR1 and CDR2 are ENHRY and SYGVKD. Here the CDR3 reads CAINEDRVVEAFF. DNA of the CDR3: TGTGCCATCAACGAGGACAGGGTGGTTGAAGCTTTCTTT.

This clonotype appeared a few times. The chain employs TRBV5-5 and TRBJ1-2, with D unresolved. This CDR3 contains 15 residues. Germline V gene sequence: CDR1 SGHKS, CDR2 YYEKEE (reference sequence). V was pared by 0 bases and J by 0 bases, with 9 bases between. The CDR3 DNA sequence: TGTGCCAGCAGCTTGGGTGACGGTCCTAACTATGGCTACACCTTC. Protein: CASSLGDGPNYGYTF.

In its sample, this clonotype was seen a few times. The chain is built from TRBV12-3 or TRBV12-4 and TRBJ1-5; D ambiguous. CDR3 length: 15 residues. The V end lost 3 bases, the J end lost 2 bases, and 11 bases lay between the germline ends. The CDR3: CASSFKGSRNQPQHF. DNA of the CDR3: TGTGCCAGCAGTTTTAAAGGTAGCCGCAATCAGCCCCAGCATTTT.

This clonotype has ten or more counts. The chain is built from TRBV12-3 or TRBV12-4 and TRBJ1-2; perhaps TRBD1 as D (6 bases). The CDR3 has 13 amino acids. Trimming left V 7 bases short and J 5 bases short, with 14 bases between. CDR3 sequence (DNA): TGTGCCAGCAACCCGGGGACAACTTATGGCTACACCTTC. Translated, it gives CASNPGTTYGYTF.

There are a few counts of this clonotype. This sequence joins TRBV4-3 and TRBJ1-2, with TRBD1 matching 8 bases. From germline, CDR1 is LGHNA and CDR2 YSLEER. This CDR3 has 19 amino acids. V lost 0 bases to trimming and J lost 4 bases; unmatched junction nucleotides: 16. This chain's CDR3 is CASSQDHETGDIFSYGYTF. DNA for the CDR3: TGCGCCAGCAGCCAAGATCATGAGACAGGGGATATCTTCAGCTATGGCTACACCTTC.

The chain combines TRBV20-1 with TRBJ2-7; TRBD2 aligns across 7 bases. Looked up from germline, CDR1 is DFQATT and CDR2 is SNEGSKA (reference sequence). The CDR3 consists of 16 residues. V shed 0 bases, J shed 2 bases, and the junction held 10 bases outside the gene matches. Here the CDR3 DNA reads TGCAGTGCTAGAGATAGGGCGGGAGAAACCCCCTACGAGCAGTACTTC. It yields the protein CSARDRAGETPYEQYF.

This clonotype was observed a handful of times. This chain joins TRBV2 and TRBJ2-1, with D perhaps matching TRBD2 (6 bases). Per germline, CDR1 SNHLY and CDR2 FYNNEI. V gave up 3 bases and J gave up 2 bases, with 14 bases separating them. The CDR3 loop spans 16 amino acids. The chain's CDR3 is CASSESDGGTYNEQFF. As DNA, the CDR3 is TGTGCCAGCAGTGAGAGTGACGGCGGGACCTACAATGAGCAGTTCTTC.

This clonotype was detected a few times. The chain links TRBV11-2 to TRBJ2-3; D is undetermined. The CDR3 is made up of 15 amino acids. Germline CDR1 is SGHAT and CDR2 is FQNNGV. Trimming removed 1 base at V and 0 bases at J, with 8 bases between. The CDR3 DNA is TGTGCCAGCAGCTTAGCTGGTAGAAGCACAGATACGCAGTATTTT. Residues: CASSLAGRSTDTQYF.

At least ten counts were recorded for this clonotype. The chain carries TRBV7-3 and TRBJ2-1; D gene unclear. CDR3 length: 12 residues. Between the trimmed V and J ends, which lost 5 bases and 6 bases, there was a span of 8 bases. Germline CDR1 is SGHTA and CDR2 is FQGTGA. The CDR3 is CASSLNGNEQFF. CDR3 DNA: TGTGCCAGCAGCCTAAACGGCAATGAGCAGTTCTTC.

The CDR3 loop reads CATSQGRTDTQYF. In nucleotides, the CDR3 is TGTGCCACCAGTCAGGGGCGCACAGATACGCAGTATTTT. The gene calls are TRBV24-1 and TRBJ2-3; D possibly corresponds to TRBD1 (6 bases). Germline V gene sequence: CDR1 KGHDR, CDR2 SFDVKD. V was cut by 6 bases and J by 1 base, with 7 bases left in between. The CDR3 has 13 amino acids.

The chain combines TRBV20-1 with TRBJ1-1; D ambiguous. This CDR3 spans 10 amino acids. Trimming pared 3 bases from V and 3 bases from J, leaving 2 bases between. From germline, CDR1 is DFQATT and CDR2 SNEGSKA (reference sequence). This chain's CDR3 is CSARDTEAFF. As DNA, the CDR3 is TGCAGTGCTAGGGACACTGAAGCTTTCTTT.

In its sample, this clonotype was seen many times. V usage is TRBV6-1 and J usage is TRBJ1-1; D perhaps matches TRBD1 (6 bases). The ends were cut back, 10 bases at V and 7 bases at J, with 28 bases in the middle. CDR3 length: 16 amino acids. CDR1 and CDR2 from the germline V gene are MNHNS and SASEGT. CDR3 DNA sequence: TGTGCCACCGGTCCCGGGACACGGTTGAAAACGGGTGAAGCTTTCTTT. This translates into CATGPGTRLKTGEAFF.

In this sample, this clonotype turned up many times. This chain joins TRBV4-1 and TRBJ1-1; D might be TRBD1 (6 bases). The CDR3 extends over 14 amino acids. V was shortened by 0 bases and J by 2 bases, with 7 bases between the two germline ends. Germline V gives CDR1 MGHRA, CDR2 YSYEKL. DNA of the CDR3: TGCGCCAGCAGCCAAGAGGGGGGCAACACTGAAGCTTTCTTT. Protein: CASSQEGGNTEAFF.

The chain carries TRBV7-6 and TRBJ2-2; a weak D match, TRBD1 (6 bases). The CDR3 spans 14 residues. Trimming took 5 bases from V and 3 from J, leaving 10 bases between them. Germline loops: CDR1 SGHVS, CDR2 FNYEAQ. CDR3 in amino acids: CASSRQVYTGELFF. CDR3 nucleotide sequence: TGTGCCAGCAGCCGACAGGTCTACACCGGGGAGCTGTTTTTT.

In its sample, this clonotype was seen many times. The rearrangement links TRBV6-2 or TRBV6-3 to TRBJ2-1; D remains unclear. There are 13 residues in the CDR3. Germline CDR1 and CDR2: MNHEY and SVGEGT. The V gene lost 6 bases and the J gene lost 8 bases, with 14 bases spanning the gap. This CDR3 reads CASSPGPRHEQFF. CDR3 in DNA: TGTGCCAGCAGCCCCGGACCGAGACATGAGCAGTTCTTC.

The gene calls are TRBV6-2 or TRBV6-3 and TRBJ1-1; D call uncertain. The CDR3 contains 13 residues. V lost 2 bases and J 7 bases, leaving 11 bases between the germline ends. In germline, CDR1 is MNHEY, CDR2 SVGEGT. The CDR3 region is CASSYAPQVEAFF. The CDR3, as DNA: TGTGCCAGCAGTTACGCCCCGCAGGTTGAAGCTTTCTTT.

The chain recombines TRBV5-5 with TRBJ1-5, with D possibly being TRBD1 (5 bases). CDR1 is SGHKS and CDR2 is YYEKEE in the germline V gene (reference sequence). CDR3 length equals 13 residues. Trimming cost V 3 bases and J 6 bases, with 10 bases left between them. The CDR3, as DNA: TGTGCCAGCAGCTCCGGGGGAACTCAGCCCCAGCATTTT. Translating gives CASSSGGTQPQHF.

This chain connects TRBV9 to TRBJ2-3; maybe TRBD2 (6 bases). Germline CDR1 reads SGDLS; CDR2 reads YYNGEE. This CDR3 has 20 residues. The V end was cut by 3 bases, the J end by 0 bases, with 26 bases between. The CDR3: CASSASTRGLPETSTDTQYF. CDR3 nucleotides: TGTGCCAGCAGCGCCTCGACTAGGGGACTCCCCGAAACTAGCACAGATACGCAGTATTTT.

CDR3 sequence reads: CASSLAGIGGREQFF. The DNA for the CDR3 is TGTGCCAGCAGCTTAGCCGGAATAGGGGGCCGTGAGCAGTTCTTC. The rearrangement uses TRBV7-2 and TRBJ2-1, with 7 bases aligning to TRBD1. J gave up 9 bases and V 0 bases, and 8 bases lay outside the gene matches. The CDR3 contains 15 residues. The germline V gene encodes CDR1 SGHTA and CDR2 FQGNSA.

At least ten counts were recorded for this clonotype. The chain links TRBV18 to TRBJ2-1; maybe TRBD2 (6 bases). Germline V gives CDR1 KGHSH, CDR2 LQKENI. The CDR3 has 14 amino acids. V lost 3 bases to trimming and J lost 4 bases, with 10 bases between them. In DNA form, the CDR3 reads TGTGCCAGCTCACCGGGGGAGGATTACAATGAGCAGTTCTTC. This encodes CASSPGEDYNEQFF.